The clone carrying this TCR beta chain was detected a few times. Its antigen is undetermined. Germline values: CDR1 SGHRS, CDR2 YFSETQ. Trimming shortened V by 0 bases and J by 8 bases, and 11 bases separated the two germline ends. The CDR3 is 13 amino acids. The sample is drawn from a study of cytomegalovirus exposure and HLA in healthy donors. Study-wide background: A prior study identified approximately 120 million unique TCR beta sequences from about 180 million T cells.

Findings and caveats of the study: A later analysis showed HLA-associated TCR beta chains outstripping equally common others in clonal expansion. The dataset shows that most TCR sequences were rare, while some public TCRs occurred in many donors. Confirmation in vitro established that a few CMV-associated chains were specific for CMV antigens.

Primers included in the PCR were 60 Vbeta and 13 Jbeta primers. The repertoire was sequenced with immunoSEQ multiplex PCR; TCRdb's copy has only in-frame clones and lacks some. The data show more than 85,000 clones, with around 72% seen just once and around 5.3% held by the top ten. Sequencing was carried out using PBMCs. V and J are TRBV5-1 and TRBJ1-2; D might be TRBD1 (6 bases). The source is a male donor in good health and CMV-seronegative. CDR3 bases: TGCGCCAGCAGCTTGGAACAGGGTGGCGGCTACACCTTC. It yields the protein CASSLEQGGGYTF.